These T cell receptor beta chains were read from a single sample in a study of Graves' ophthalmopathy and Graves' hyperthyroidism. From the multiplex PCR reads, TCRdb called clonotypes with MiXCR, one entry per CDR3 protein. Among around 470,000 distinct CDR3 sequences listed, around 15% were seen once. The specimen sequenced was blood. The source is a woman in her thirties with Graves' ophthalmopathy. Both conserved end residues are part of each CDR3. The order of the fields is D gene, clone size, J gene, V gene, CDR3 protein, CDR3 DNA. D genes are given only for firm matches. Some rows have no size entry. The others give once, few or many, or a class for an expanded clone.

.	few	TRBJ2-5	TRBV5-1	CASSSTEGTQYF	TGCGCCAGCAGCTCCACAGAGGGGACCCAGTACTTC
.	many	TRBJ1-1	TRBV30	CAWSVLGSNTEAFF	TGTGCCTGGAGTGTATTAGGATCGAACACTGAAGCTTTCTTT
TRBD2	few	TRBJ2-3	TRBV20-1	CSARDFSGRSDTQYF	TGCAGTGCTCGCGACTTTAGCGGGAGGTCTGATACGCAGTATTTT
.	.	TRBJ2-2	TRBV6-2/TRBV6-3	CASSYTKEGRNTGELFF	TGTGCCAGCAGTTACACCAAGGAGGGGAGGAACACCGGGGAGCTGTTTTTT
.	many	TRBJ1-1	TRBV20-1	CSARGNGAEAFF	TGCAGTGCTAGAGGGAACGGGGCTGAAGCTTTCTTT
.	many	TRBJ1-1	TRBV28	CASSSGRMNTEAFF	TGTGCCAGCAGTTCAGGGAGGATGAACACTGAAGCTTTCTTT
TRBD1	few	TRBJ1-5	TRBV6-1	CASRSRDRLISQPQHF	TGTGCCAGCAGGTCCCGGGACAGGTTAATTAGTCAGCCCCAGCATTTT
.	many	TRBJ1-2	TRBV10-2	CASFETDGIGYTF	TGCGCCAGCTTTGAAACAGACGGTATTGGCTACACCTTC
.	many	TRBJ2-7	TRBV2	CASMVQILYEQYF	TGTGCCAGCATGGTGCAGATTCTCTACGAGCAGTACTTC
.	.	TRBJ1-1	TRBV4-2	CASSQVASWTEAFF	TGTGCCAGCAGCCAAGTAGCCAGTTGGACTGAAGCTTTCTTT
.	many	TRBJ1-5	TRBV13	CASSQGGGGQPQHF	TGTGCCAGCAGCCAAGGCGGTGGTGGTCAGCCCCAGCATTTT
.	.	TRBJ2-5	TRBV4-2	CASSQVEGRGETQYF	TGTGCCAGCAGCCAAGTTGAGGGGCGAGGGGAGACCCAGTACTTC
.	once	TRBJ1-3	TRBV20-1	CSARAYGNTIYF	TGCAGTGCTAGAGCCTATGGAAACACCATATATTTT
TRBD2	.	TRBJ2-5	TRBV2	CASSERSGRDQETQYF	TGTGCCAGCAGTGAGCGGAGCGGGAGGGATCAGGAGACCCAGTACTTC
.	many	TRBJ1-1	TRBV6-1	CASSEGWENTEAFF	TGTGCCAGCAGTGAAGGTTGGGAGAACACTGAAGCTTTCTTT
.	many	TRBJ2-7	TRBV12-3/TRBV12-4	CASSWKVTYEQYF	TGTGCCAGCAGTTGGAAGGTCACCTACGAGCAGTACTTC
.	.	TRBJ2-7	TRBV6-7	CARSGLRDRTYEQYF	TGTGCCAGGTCAGGGCTGCGGGACCGTACCTACGAGCAGTACTTC
.	many	TRBJ1-2	TRBV20-1	CSAVQGRGYTF	TGCAGTGCAGTACAGGGACGGGGCTACACCTTC
.	many	TRBJ2-5	TRBV6-5	CASSYSDSKETQYF	TGTGCCAGCAGTTACTCCGATAGTAAAGAGACCCAGTACTTC
TRBD1	few	TRBJ1-1	TRBV6-5	CASSFPGQGATEAFF	TGTGCCAGCAGTTTTCCGGGACAGGGGGCCACTGAAGCTTTCTTT
TRBD2	many	TRBJ2-5	TRBV11-2	CASSLVRGVPETQYF	TGTGCCAGCAGCTTAGTCCGGGGGGTCCCAGAGACCCAGTACTTC
TRBD1	many	TRBJ2-7	TRBV11-2	CASSLVGDRPGMIYEQYF	TGTGCCAGCAGCTTAGTAGGGGACAGACCCGGGATGATCTACGAGCAGTACTTC
.	many	TRBJ1-2	TRBV27	CASSPGLPGLGYTF	TGTGCCAGCAGTCCCGGCCTTCCGGGTCTCGGCTACACCTTC
TRBD2	many	TRBJ2-5	TRBV11-2	CASSPMELAGGIGQYF	TGTGCCAGCAGCCCCATGGAGCTAGCGGGGGGGATTGGCCAGTACTTC
.	.	TRBJ1-6	TRBV28	CASGLGGGDNPPLHF	TGTGCCAGCGGCCTGGGAGGGGGGGATAATCCACCCCTCCACTTT
TRBD2	.	TRBJ2-7	TRBV5-1	CASSSGGGGPGEQYF	TGCGCCAGCAGCTCTGGTGGGGGAGGGCCAGGGGAGCAGTACTTC
.	.	TRBJ2-5	TRBV7-2	CASSLRTQETQYF	TGTGCCAGCAGCCTTCGTACTCAAGAGACCCAGTACTTC
TRBD1	many	TRBJ2-5	TRBV11-1	CASSAIGGQGVETQYF	TGTGCCAGCAGCGCGATCGGGGGACAGGGAGTAGAGACCCAGTACTTC
TRBD1	many	TRBJ2-4	TRBV27	CASSFRHRGLAKNIQYF	TGTGCCAGCAGTTTTAGACACAGGGGCTTAGCCAAAAACATTCAGTACTTC
.	many	TRBJ1-2	TRBV12-3/TRBV12-4	CASRLAGGRDGYTF	TGTGCCAGCAGATTGGCCGGCGGGCGGGATGGCTACACCTTC
TRBD1	.	TRBJ1-2	TRBV28	CASSPQGRGRVGYTF	TGTGCCAGCAGTCCCCAAGGGAGGGGGCGAGTCGGCTACACCTTC
.	many	TRBJ2-5	TRBV6-5	CASSYAALGRGGETQCF	TGTGCCAGCAGTTACGCCGCCTTGGGCAGGGGCGGGGAGACCCAGTGCTTC
.	many	TRBJ1-2	TRBV6-1	CASDGGLANYGYTF	TGTGCCAGTGACGGGGGGCTAGCTAACTATGGCTACACCTTC
.	many	TRBJ2-5	TRBV6-1	CASRPRGTGETQYF	TGTGCCAGCAGACCCCGGGGTACAGGGGAGACCCAGTACTTC
TRBD2	.	TRBJ2-5	TRBV7-2	CASSLVAGTSGETQYF	TGTGCCAGCAGCTTAGTTGCCGGGACTAGCGGAGAGACCCAGTACTTC
.	many	TRBJ2-2	TRBV11-2	CASSPRSGGELFF	TGTGCCAGCAGCCCCAGGAGCGGCGGGGAGCTGTTTTTT